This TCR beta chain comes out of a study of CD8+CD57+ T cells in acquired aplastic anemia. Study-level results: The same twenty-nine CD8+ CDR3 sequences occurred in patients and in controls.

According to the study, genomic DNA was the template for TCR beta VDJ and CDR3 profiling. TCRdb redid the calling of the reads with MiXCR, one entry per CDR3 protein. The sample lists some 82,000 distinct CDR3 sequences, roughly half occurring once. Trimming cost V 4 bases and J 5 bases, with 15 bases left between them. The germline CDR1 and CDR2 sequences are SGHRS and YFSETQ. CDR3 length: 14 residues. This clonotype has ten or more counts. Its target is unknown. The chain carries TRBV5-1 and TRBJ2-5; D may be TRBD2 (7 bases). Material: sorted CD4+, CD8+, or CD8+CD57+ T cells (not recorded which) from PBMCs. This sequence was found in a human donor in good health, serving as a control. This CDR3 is CASSPTGGRETQYF. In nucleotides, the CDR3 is TGCGCCAGCAGCCCCACGGGGGGCCGGGAGACCCAGTACTTC.